These 8 T cell receptor beta chains share one sample of origin, sequenced in a study of CD8 T cells in ankylosing spondylitis. TCRdb ran MiXCR on the 5' RACE reads and lists one entry per CDR3 protein. The table records roughly 90,000 distinct CDR3 sequences, around 8.5% of them present only once. These TCRs are of unknown antigen specificity. Study-level results: Seemingly characteristic of ankylosing spondylitis blood was a TCR beta motif consisting of 7 or 8 highly homologous variants.

The sequenced material came from blood, either unsorted or a sorted T cell fraction (not recorded which). The origin of the receptors is a male donor with ankylosing spondylitis.

This clonotype appeared many times. The gene calls are TRBV7-9 and TRBJ2-1; D gene uncertain. The CDR3 sequence is 14 residues long. Germline CDR1 and CDR2: SEHNR and FQNEAQ (reference sequence). Trimming removed 5 bases from V and 7 bases from J, with 15 bases in between. CDR3 in DNA: TGTGCCAGCAGCGGGATAGCAGCGAAAAATGAGCAGTTCTTC. Protein: CASSGIAAKNEQFF.

This clonotype was counted at least ten times. The chain uses TRBV19 and TRBJ2-1; the D call may be TRBD1 or TRBD2 (5 bases each). This CDR3 has 14 amino acids. The germline gives CDR1 LNHDA, CDR2 SQIVND (reference sequence). V was trimmed by 2 bases and J by 9 bases, leaving 14 bases between them. The CDR3 loop is CASSIRSLRGEQFF. CDR3 DNA: TGTGCCAGTAGTATAAGGAGCCTGAGGGGTGAGCAGTTCTTC. Combining the CDR3 with reference TRBV19 and TRBJ2-1 gives the whole variable domain DGGITQSPKYLFRKEGQNVTLSCEQNLNHDAMYWYRQDPGQGLRLIYYSQIVNDFQKGDIAEGYSVSREKKESFPLTVTSAQKNPTAFYLCASSIRSLRGEQFFGPGTRLTVL.

The V and J genes are TRBV6-1 and TRBJ2-3; 12 bases align to TRBD1. The germline CDR1 and CDR2 sequences are MNHNS and SASEGT. The V gene end was trimmed by 5 bases and the J gene end by 5 bases; junction bases not matched to a gene: 8. The CDR3 covers 16 residues. Here the CDR3 DNA reads TGTGCCAGCAGTCCGCAGGGACAGGGGGCAGAAGATACGCAGTATTTT. Residues: CASSPQGQGAEDTQYF.

The table lists this clonotype with many counts. This sequence joins TRBV5-6 and TRBJ2-1; D ambiguous. CDR3 length equals 11 residues. Trimming stripped 1 base from V and 10 bases from J, with 6 bases between. Germline values: CDR1 SGHDT, CDR2 YYEEEE. CDR3 coding DNA: TGTGCCAGCAGCTTGCGGGTCGAGCAGTTCTTC. This encodes CASSLRVEQFF. Drawing the rest from reference TRBV5-6 and TRBJ2-1, the complete variable domain is DAGVTQSPTHLIKTRGQQVTLRCSPKSGHDTVSWYQQALGQGPQFIFQYYEEEERQRGNFPDRFSGHQFPNYSSELNVNALLLGDSALYLCASSLRVEQFFGPGTRLTVL.

The table lists this clonotype with many counts. The gene calls are TRBV12-3 or TRBV12-4 and TRBJ2-5, with a tentative D call TRBD1 (5 bases). The CDR3 runs 13 residues. V was pared by 5 bases and J by 2 bases, with 9 bases between. CDR3 in DNA: TGTGCCAGCAGTCCCTCAGGGCAAGAGACCCAGTACTTC. Its protein product is CASSPSGQETQYF.

This clonotype was seen a few times. The CDR3 DNA is TGTGCCAGCAGTTTCGTTCGGGGCGGTCAGCCCCAGCATTTT. This encodes CASSFVRGGQPQHF. J is TRBJ1-5 and V is TRBV27, with TRBD1 as a possible D gene (5 bases). From germline, CDR1 is MNHEY and CDR2 SMNVEV (reference sequence). Trimming removed 3 bases from V and 6 bases from J, with 12 bases in between. CDR3 length equals 14 residues.

This chain links TRBV25-1 with TRBJ1-3; the D is unclear. There are 16 residues in the CDR3. Germline CDR1 is MGHDK and CDR2 is SYGVNS. The V end lost 0 bases, the J end lost 0 bases, and 9 bases lay between the germline ends. CDR3 DNA sequence: TGTGCCAGCAGTGAATATGGGCTGAACTCTGGAAACACCATATATTTT. Its translation is CASSEYGLNSGNTIYF.

A note on this clonotype: At one end the junction does not follow the germline gene, possibly because of a read error. The chain is built from TRBV2 and TRBJ2-1, with D possibly matching TRBD1 (5 bases). Germline CDR1 reads SNHLY; CDR2 reads FYNNEI. The CDR3 has 14 amino acids. The CDR3 protein is CAIVGPDSYIEQFF. DNA for the CDR3: TGTGCCATCGTGGGCCCCGACAGCTACATTGAGCAGTTCTTC.